This entry concerns a single TCR beta chain. In its sample, this clonotype was seen many times. Its target antigen remains unknown. Base qualities are not provided; no much larger clone lies one nucleotide away. TCR beta CDR3 regions were amplified from RNA transcripts. For the first round of RT-PCR on the TCR CDR3, the HTBI primer set was used together with the Qiagen OneStep RT-PCR kit. Libraries were constructed in a second round of multiplex PCR, after which size selection and purification were performed. Sequencing of the libraries was done on an Illumina HiSeq2000 using paired-end 100 bp reads. The paper's processing steps were these. SOAPnuke was used to process the raw data, removing reads that contained adapters or uncalled bases, had a mean Phred below 15, or lacked an exact match to the constant primer or identifier. COPE v1.2.5 was used to merge high-quality paired reads, and clonotypes were defined as unique nucleotide sequences. MiTCR v1.1 was used to align the clonotypes against IMGT TRBV, TRBD and TRBJ reference segments. The analysis was restricted to V-J combinations with a frequency above 0.0001, which together covered 99.2% of the repertoires. A TCS score was defined as the ratio of F50 (clonal expansion) to E x V (chaos), with BLOSUM62-based TCRdist applied between CDR3 peptides within each V-J. Welch's t-statistics and random forest reduced several hundred V-J features to fewer than 15, which were used in a naive Bayes classifier (R e1071). The public reads were quality trimmed at Q25 with fastp and then assembled into clones with MiXCR by TCRdb, keeping productive beta chains. Identical CDR3 protein sequences are pooled into one entry, listed with their most common genes and DNA. These V and J calls are TCRdb output, not the study's own analysis. The sample contains 280,000 or so distinct CDR3 sequences, less than 30% of them found a single time. The ten biggest clones cover around 28% of the sample.

From the cysteine through the phenylalanine, the CDR3 covers 18 amino acids. The kept DNA is CDR3 alone, 54 bases in frame from the first base. CDR1 SNHLY and CDR2 FYNNEI are derived from the germline V gene. V lost 2 bases and J lost 3 bases, and the count of bases not matched to a germline gene is 13. The data were taken from a study of T cells in Graves' hyperthyroidism and ophthalmopathy (dated by TCRdb to the late 2010s). Study-wide context: Peripheral blood was sampled at the time of initial diagnosis, prior to any treatment. Whether ophthalmopathy could be predicted prospectively was tested in an independent validation cohort made up of 18 to 20 hyperthyroidism patients plus 17 patients who later progressed to ophthalmopathy. To identify distinguishing TCR V-J signatures, a discovery cohort of about a hundred patients was used, comprising under 45 with Graves' ophthalmopathy and around 57 with stable Graves' hyperthyroidism. For training and testing, the roughly 100 patients in the discovery cohort were randomly divided in a 7:3 ratio. The study also compared thyroid tissue and blood T-cell repertoires from a handful of Graves' hyperthyroidism patients. The paper reports TCR Vbeta CDR3 sequencing of roughly 140 peripheral blood samples: 40 or so ophthalmopathy, approximately 74 hyperthyroidism and approximately 17 progressor patients. After sampling, hyperthyroidism patients received methimazole starting at 30 mg daily, and ophthalmopathy patients received high-dose intravenous methylprednisolone.

Paper-wide results and their limitations: A model built on a 13 V-J signature distinguished ophthalmopathy from stable hyperthyroidism, reaching 87.88% sensitivity and around 81% specificity in cross-validation and 80%/75% in testing. During validation, the model predicted progression to ophthalmopathy a median of around six months ahead of onset, with almost 71% sensitivity and around 72% specificity. Most expanded thyroid clonotypes (frequency above 0.001) were also detected in blood, suggesting blood repertoires may reflect thyroid immune responses. No statistical method was used to set the sample size in advance, and investigators knew the group allocation.

Hyperthyroidism patients were newly diagnosed, had a disease duration of under 2 months, and were aged 18 to 65 years. Any patient with an uncontrolled infection, another autoimmune disease, pregnancy or lactation was excluded. Diagnoses were based on clinical symptoms, serum thyroxine and TRAb, thyroid ultrasound and orbital computed tomography. Blood from progressor patients was collected at the time of first diagnosis with hyperthyroidism, before any ophthalmopathy symptoms had appeared. PBMCs were separated from under 11 ml of fresh peripheral blood using Ficoll-Paque density gradient centrifugation. Progressor patients were first diagnosed with Graves' hyperthyroidism and then developed ophthalmopathy during follow-up. Total RNA was extracted using Trizol reagent, and RNA quality was assessed on an Agilent 2100 Bioanalyzer.

The chain was built from TRBV2 and TRBJ1-1; 9 of the junction bases match TRBD1. The sequencing input was blood. This receptor was taken from a middle-aged man with Graves' hyperthyroidism that later progressed to Graves' ophthalmopathy. Here the CDR3 is given as CASSERRYGTGTDTEAFF. The bases are TGTGCCAGCAGTGAAAGGCGATACGGGACAGGGACGGACACTGAAGCTTTCTTT. The CDR3 plus the reference TRBV2 and TRBJ1-1 genes for the other parts give the full variable domain: EPEVTQTPSHQVTQMGQEVILRCVPISNHLYFYWYRQILGQKVEFLVSFYNNEISEKSEIFDDQFSVERPDGSNFTLKIRSTKLEDSAMYFCASSERRYGTGTDTEAFFGQGTRLTVV.